What follows describes a single T cell receptor (beta chain). The entry originates in a study of identical twins. One entry per CDR3 protein results from TCRdb running MiXCR on the 5' RACE reads. In the table there are about 520,000 distinct CDR3 sequences, 20% to 25% of which are singletons. Trimming left V 0 bases short and J 9 bases short, with 11 bases between. The CDR3 consists of 13 residues. CDR1 and CDR2 (germline): LNHNV, YYDKDF (reference sequence). The same data also contributed to another study, on T cells expressing NK-cell markers.

The receptor comes from a young woman in good health. The chain is built from TRBV15 and TRBJ1-2; no definite D call. The sequenced sample consisted of CD4+ T cells sorted from blood. The CDR3 coding sequence is TGTGCCACCAGCAGAGATACCGCGTACAGCTACACCTTC. Protein sequence: CATSRDTAYSYTF. Full variable domain (outside the CDR3, taken from reference TRBV15 and TRBJ1-2): DAMVIQNPRYQVTQFGKPVTLSCSQTLNHNVMYWYQQKSSQAPKLLFHYYDKDFNNEADTPDNFQSRRPNTSFCFLDIRSPGLGDTAMYLCATSRDTAYSYTFGSGTRLTVV.